This T cell receptor beta chain emerged from a study of regulatory T cells in long-lasting Graves disease (dated by TCRdb to the early 2020s). Notes on the research overall: Newly diagnosed Graves' disease patients had taken antithyroid drugs for less than 3 months. This study used TCR sequencing and RNA sequencing of peripheral blood to compare persistent Graves' disease patients against newly diagnosed Graves' disease patients. The study took place in China and was registered as a clinical trial. TCR sequencing covered approximately 13 persistent and 20 newly diagnosed Graves' disease patients, some 33 samples in total. Findings and caveats that apply to the study as a whole: More public clonotypes were shared among persistent patients (roughly 2,900) than among newly diagnosed patients (roughly 1,000). Peripheral blood alone was examined, since thyroid tissue, which constituted the primary lesion, could not be accessed. Compared with newly diagnosed patients, persistent Graves' disease patients had lower TCR Shannon entropy and fewer highly expanded clones, which suggests clonal expansion. The authors acknowledged the small sample size as a limitation that may reduce accuracy. Sequencing and analysis were restricted to the TCR beta chain.

Points on this clonotype: It has no known antigen specificity. Base qualities were left out, and no much larger clone turns up one base away.

Receptor libraries were prepared by multiplex PCR. Reads for this sample came from an Illumina HiSeq 4000. To build TCR beta libraries, CDR3 regions were amplified by Arm-PCR using iRepertoire HTBI primers. Before sequencing, the PCR products underwent gel purification. Per the original workflow: Gene usage analysis of CDR3 amino acid clonotypes relied on the roughly 60 TRBV and 15 or so TRBJ segments identified across samples. Filtered high-quality paired reads were merged into contigs using COPE and FqMerger. BLAST was used to align contigs to IMGT TRBV, TRBD and TRBJ reference genes, and CDR3 was defined according to IMGT. Highly expanded clones were defined as clonotypes with a frequency above 0.1%. Shannon entropy served as the measure of repertoire diversity, while the Gini coefficient captured V-J evenness. A clonotype was considered public if more than one individual shared it. TCRdb trimmed the raw reads at Q25, called clones with MiXCR and kept productive beta chains. Rows are combined by CDR3 protein, so each entry shows the most common genes and DNA. The V and J calls shown here were made by TCRdb, not taken from the authors' results. Counted in this sample were hundreds of thousands of distinct CDR3 sequences; about 14% of them appeared once. The ten most abundant clones make up around a fifth of the sample.

The label giving this sample's time point can be read as: newly diagnosed GD, antithyroid drugs for less than 3 months. For both TCR sequencing and RNA sequencing, RNA was extracted from PBMCs in TRIzol. The diagnosis of Graves' disease followed American Thyroid Association guidelines. Patients were recruited from an endocrinology department in Xi'an, China. From each patient, around 9.3 milliliters of peripheral blood was collected into an EDTA anticoagulant tube. PBMCs were isolated by Ficoll Paque Plus density gradient separation without further T cell sorting. An Agilent 2100 Bioanalyzer and agarose gel were used to assess RNA quality, and a NanoDrop 2000 was used to measure RNA concentration. The receptor's source is a female donor with Graves disease. Sequenced here: peripheral blood mononuclear cells (PBMCs), sampled at new diagnosis, from a patient treated with antithyroid drugs.

The DNA sequence is TGTGCCAGCAGCCCGCGGACGGATATTACATCACCCCTCCACTTT. Its amino acids are CASSPRTDITSPLHF. The chain employs TRBV5-4 and TRBJ1-6, with the D gene call left open. From its cysteine to its phenylalanine, the CDR3 spans 15 amino acids. The DNA shown is the 45-base CDR3, in frame from base 1. The junction carries 18 bases between V and J, which are trimmed by 4 bases and 10 bases respectively. CDR1 SGHNT and CDR2 YYREEE are derived from the germline V gene (reference sequence).